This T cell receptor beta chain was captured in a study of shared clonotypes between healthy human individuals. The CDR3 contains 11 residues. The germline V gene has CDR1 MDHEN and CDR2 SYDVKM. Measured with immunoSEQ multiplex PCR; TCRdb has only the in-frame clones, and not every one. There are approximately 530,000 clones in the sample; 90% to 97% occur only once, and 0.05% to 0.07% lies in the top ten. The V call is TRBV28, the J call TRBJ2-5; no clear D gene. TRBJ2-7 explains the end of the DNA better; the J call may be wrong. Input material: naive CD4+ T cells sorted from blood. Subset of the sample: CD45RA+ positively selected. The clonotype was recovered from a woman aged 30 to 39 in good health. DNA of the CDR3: TGTGCCAGCAGAACCTTGCGCGAGCAGTACTTC. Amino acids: CASRTLREQYF.